This T cell receptor beta chain was captured by sequencing in a study of T cell responses to AZD1222 COVID-19 vaccine. Findings and caveats of the study: At baseline, just five to seven AZD1222 recipients tested seropositive. Most donors were white British, females outnumbered males, and clonal diversity was possibly underestimated. The study found vaccine-associated CD4 TCRs spanning spike, dominant at 160-218 and 743-854.

TCRdb's copy holds only in-frame clones and misses some; the assay was immunoSEQ multiplex PCR. The sample has some 150,000 clones, around 85% seen once; the top ten hold around 8%. The ends lost 1 base at V and 4 bases at J; junction bases unmatched: 7. The V gene's germline CDR1 is SGHRS and CDR2 YFSETQ. The CDR3 covers 16 residues. Comment on this clone: What it recognizes is unknown.

The J gene is TRBJ2-5, the V gene TRBV5-1; TRBD2 agrees at 10 bases. The sample was peripheral blood, taken on day 0 of AZD1222 vaccination. The origin of this receptor is an adult in good health. CDR3 residues: CASSLSPSGGAETQYF. In DNA form, the CDR3 reads TGCGCCAGCAGCTTGTCTCCTAGCGGGGGTGCAGAGACCCAGTACTTC.